This T cell receptor beta chain was sequenced for a study of CD8 T cells in Susac syndrome. The RNA input was roughly 0.45 to 1 ug, and it was reverse transcribed with random hexamers. Amplification of TCR beta CDR3 by immunoSEQ multiplex PCR spanned 54 Vbeta and 13 Jbeta. TCRdb reprocessed the immunoSEQ multiplex PCR reads via MiXCR and lists one record per CDR3 protein. The sample consists of some 200,000 distinct CDR3 sequences, roughly 95% of them appearing once. The sequenced target, TCR beta, came from blood CD8+ and CD4+ T cells. Matched for age and sex, the controls were healthy donors. TEMRA cells were FACS-enriched, with CD8+ and CD4+ T cells isolated negatively. The specimen was CD4+ T cells from PBMCs. This sequence was found in a human donor in good health.

CDR3 protein: CSVETWTGLLDTQYF. For the CDR3, the DNA is TGCAGCGTTGAAACCTGGACAGGGTTATTGGATACGCAGTATTTT. The V gene is TRBV29-1, the J gene TRBJ2-3, with 8 bases matching TRBD1. The CDR3 has 15 residues. V dropped 2 bases and J dropped 6; count of bases not matched to a gene: 10. CDR1 and CDR2 from the germline V gene are SQVTM and ANQGSEA.